Shown below are 17 T cell receptor beta chains from a single sample sequenced in a study of cytomegalovirus exposure and HLA in healthy donors. The assay was immunoSEQ multiplex PCR, and TCRdb's table has in-frame clones only and misses some. The data show some 240,000 clones, 80% to 90% seen once. The sample taken for sequencing was PBMCs. The source is a woman in her late teens or twenties in good health and CMV-seropositive.

The chain uses TRBV7-9 and TRBJ2-5, with a weak D call TRBD1 (5 bases). V lost 1 base and J lost 3, with 12 bases in between. The germline V gene encodes CDR1 SEHNR and CDR2 FQNEAQ (reference sequence). This CDR3 comprises 15 residues. The CDR3 DNA sequence: TGTGCCAGCAGCTTAGAAATCTGGGGCGAAGAGACCCAGTACTTC. It specifies CASSLEIWGEETQYF.

The chain carries TRBV5-8 and TRBJ2-7, with TRBD1 matching over 11 bases. The length of the CDR3 is 15 residues. The germline V gene encodes CDR1 SGHTS and CDR2 YDEGEE. With 0 bases clipped from V and 11 bases from J, the junction kept 10 bases outside the gene matches. The chain's CDR3 is CASSLDWTGGVWEYF. CDR3 DNA: TGTGCCAGCAGCTTGGACTGGACAGGGGGCGTATGGGAGTACTTC.

The rearrangement links TRBV9 to TRBJ2-1; D is uncertain. The CDR3 has 13 amino acids. Germline V gene sequence: CDR1 SGDLS, CDR2 YYNGEE. V lost 3 bases, J lost 6 bases, and 10 bases lay in between. This CDR3 reads CASSATPGNEQFF. In DNA, the CDR3 is TGTGCCAGCAGCGCAACCCCCGGCAATGAGCAGTTCTTC.

The rearrangement uses TRBV6-1 and TRBJ2-5, with 15 bases fitting TRBD2. V lost 0 bases and J lost 5; bases outside the gene matches: 16. This CDR3 is built from 21 residues. In germline, CDR1 is MNHNS, CDR2 SASEGT. DNA for the CDR3: TGTGCCAGCAGTGAAGCGGGTAAGGGACTAGCGGGAGGTCCTTCCTTGGAGACCCAGTACTTC. It translates to CASSEAGKGLAGGPSLETQYF.

V usage is TRBV11-2 and J usage is TRBJ2-1; D is uncertain. V lost 1 base and J lost 9, with 16 bases in between. This CDR3 has 15 amino acids. The V gene's germline CDR1 is SGHAT and CDR2 FQNNGV. CDR3 coding DNA: TGTGCCAGCAGCTTAGTCGCGCAACGAGCGACTGAGCAGTTCTTC. Encoded protein: CASSLVAQRATEQFF.

The genes are TRBV7-9 and TRBJ2-4, with D possibly being TRBD2 (6 bases). Trimming removed 5 bases at V and 1 base at J, with 12 bases between. CDR1 SEHNR and CDR2 FQNEAQ come from the germline V gene (reference sequence). This CDR3 is 15 amino acids long. This chain's CDR3 is CASSPDTSAKNIQYF. CDR3 nucleotide sequence: TGTGCCAGCAGCCCAGATACTAGCGCCAAAAACATTCAGTACTTC.

The V call is TRBV2, the J call TRBJ1-2; D might be TRBD1 (6 bases). In germline, CDR1 is SNHLY, CDR2 FYNNEI. V gave up 5 bases and J gave up 0 bases, with 13 bases separating them. CDR3 length: 15 residues. CDR3 sequence: CASSSPTGPNYGYTF. The CDR3 DNA is TGTGCCAGCAGTTCTCCGACAGGTCCTAACTATGGCTACACCTTC.

The chain recombines TRBV18 with TRBJ2-1; 10 bases align to TRBD2. Germline trimming cut 1 base from V and 7 bases from J; bases unmatched to any gene: 7. Germline values: CDR1 KGHSH, CDR2 LQKENI. The length of the CDR3 is 16 residues. CDR3 coding DNA: TGTGCCAGCTCACCACGGAGCGGGAGGGTCGGGAATGAGCAGTTCTTC. Translation gives CASSPRSGRVGNEQFF.

The chain has TRBV9 and TRBJ1-1; 9 bases line up with TRBD1. Germline trimming cut 3 bases from V and 7 bases from J; bases unmatched to any gene: 10. The CDR3 is 15 amino acids. The germline CDR1 and CDR2 sequences are SGDLS and YYNGEE. The DNA of the CDR3 is TGTGCCAGCAGCGCTAATCAACAGGGGGCGGGTGAAGCTTTCTTT. Amino acids: CASSANQQGAGEAFF.

This chain uses TRBV5-4 with TRBJ2-1; D is possibly TRBD2 (6 bases). Trimming removed 3 bases from V and 7 bases from J, with 20 bases in between. CDR1 and CDR2 from the germline V gene are SGHNT and YYREEE (reference sequence). The CDR3 sequence is 16 residues long. The DNA for the CDR3 is TGTGCCAGCAGCTCTATGGGAGGACGAGATGGGAATGAGCAGTTCTTC. It translates to CASSSMGGRDGNEQFF. Full variable domain (remainder filled in from reference TRBV5-4 and TRBJ2-1): ETGVTQSPTHLIKTRGQQVTLRCSSQSGHNTVSWYQQALGQGPQFIFQYYREEENGRGNFPPRFSGLQFPNYSSELNVNALELDDSALYLCASSSMGGRDGNEQFFGPGTRLTVL.

The chain has TRBV9 and TRBJ2-7, with TRBD2 identical over 7 bases. This CDR3 comprises 12 residues. Per germline, CDR1 SGDLS and CDR2 YYNGEE. The J segment lost 6 bases and the V segment lost 3 bases, leaving 3 bases of the junction unmatched. The CDR3 region has the DNA TGTGCCAGCAGCGGACTAGCCAGCGAGCAGTACTTC. Amino acid sequence: CASSGLASEQYF.

The chain links TRBV29-1 to TRBJ2-1; D gene uncertain. Germline CDR1 is SQVTM and CDR2 is ANQGSEA. Trimming cost V 2 bases and J 7 bases, with 18 bases left between them. This CDR3 has 15 amino acids. The CDR3 loop is CSVEPSGVSGNEQFF. The CDR3 nucleotides read TGCAGCGTTGAACCCTCAGGCGTATCTGGAAATGAGCAGTTCTTC.

The rearrangement uses TRBV7-7 and TRBJ1-1; D perhaps matches TRBD1 (5 bases). This CDR3 is 13 amino acids long. Germline V gene lookup returns CDR1 SSHAT and CDR2 FNYEAQ (reference sequence). Between the trimmed V and J ends, which lost 5 bases and 0 bases, there was a span of 7 bases. The CDR3 nucleotides are TGTGCCAGCAGCAAGACAGTGAACACTGAAGCTTTCTTT. It is translated as CASSKTVNTEAFF.

The chain couples TRBV5-1 to TRBJ2-1; 13 bases fit TRBD2. V dropped 3 bases and J dropped 5; count of bases not matched to a gene: 14. The germline gives CDR1 SGHRS, CDR2 YFSETQ. CDR3 length equals 19 residues. This chain's CDR3 is CASSSGLAGASGNDNEQFF. The CDR3 DNA reads TGCGCCAGCAGCTCCGGACTAGCGGGAGCGTCAGGTAACGACAATGAGCAGTTCTTC.

This clone was seen only once. This chain uses TRBV6-5 with TRBJ2-2, with D unresolved. Trimming left V 5 bases short and J 3 bases short, with 10 bases between. Germline CDR1 and CDR2: MNHEY and SVGAGI. The CDR3 contains 14 residues. The CDR3 sequence is CASSTRQDTGELFF. The CDR3 bases are TGTGCCAGCAGTACCCGACAAGACACCGGGGAGCTGTTTTTT.

This clone has ten or more counts. The chain links TRBV30 to TRBJ2-7, with 7 positions matching TRBD1. The trim removed 4 bases at V and 2 bases at J, leaving 8 bases unmatched. Looked up from germline, CDR1 is GTSNPN and CDR2 is SVGIG (reference sequence). The CDR3 consists of 14 residues. The CDR3 loop reads CAWTTRDRAYEQYF. The CDR3, as DNA: TGTGCCTGGACCACACGGGACAGAGCCTACGAGCAGTACTTC.

The chain links TRBV28 to TRBJ2-7; weak D call: TRBD1 (6 bases). CDR1 MDHEN and CDR2 SYDVKM come from the germline V gene. Trimming left V 6 bases short and J 7 bases short, with 19 bases between. The CDR3 sequence is 14 residues long. Here the CDR3 reads CASSREMGAREQYF. The DNA for the CDR3 is TGTGCCAGCAGCCGAGAGATGGGGGCGCGAGAGCAGTACTTC.